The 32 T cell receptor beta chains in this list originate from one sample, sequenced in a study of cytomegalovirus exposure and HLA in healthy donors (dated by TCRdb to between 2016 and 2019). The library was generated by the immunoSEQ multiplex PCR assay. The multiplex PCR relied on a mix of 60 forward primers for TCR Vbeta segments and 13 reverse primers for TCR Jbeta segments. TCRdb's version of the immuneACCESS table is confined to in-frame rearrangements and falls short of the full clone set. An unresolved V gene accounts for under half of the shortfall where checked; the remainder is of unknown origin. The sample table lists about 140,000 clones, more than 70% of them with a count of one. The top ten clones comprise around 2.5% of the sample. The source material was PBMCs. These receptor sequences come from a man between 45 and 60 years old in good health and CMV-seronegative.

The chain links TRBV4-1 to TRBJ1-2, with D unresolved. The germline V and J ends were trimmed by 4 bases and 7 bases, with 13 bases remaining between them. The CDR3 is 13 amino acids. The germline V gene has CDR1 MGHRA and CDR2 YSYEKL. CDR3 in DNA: TGCGCCAGCAGCCGCGACCCCCGGGGTGGCTACACCTTC. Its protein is CASSRDPRGGYTF.

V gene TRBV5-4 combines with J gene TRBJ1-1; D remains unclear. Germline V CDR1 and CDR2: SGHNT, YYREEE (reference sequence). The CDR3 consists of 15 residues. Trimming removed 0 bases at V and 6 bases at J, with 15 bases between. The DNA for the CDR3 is TGTGCCAGCAGCTTGGACAAATTCGTGGGCTCTGAAGCTTTCTTT. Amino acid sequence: CASSLDKFVGSEAFF.

Here the CDR3 DNA reads TGTGCCAGCAGCGTAGACAGGACCTATGGCTACACCTTC. Protein: CASSVDRTYGYTF. J is TRBJ1-2 and V is TRBV9, with TRBD1 as a possible D gene (5 bases). CDR3 length: 13 residues. The V end lost 0 bases, the J end lost 4 bases, and 7 bases lay between the germline ends. In germline, CDR1 is SGDLS, CDR2 YYNGEE.

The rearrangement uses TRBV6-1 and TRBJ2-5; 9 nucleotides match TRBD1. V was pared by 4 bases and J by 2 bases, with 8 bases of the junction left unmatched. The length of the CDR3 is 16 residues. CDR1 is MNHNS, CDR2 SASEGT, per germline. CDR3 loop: CASSGIGQGLQETQYF. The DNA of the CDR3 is TGTGCCAGCAGTGGGATAGGACAGGGGCTACAAGAGACCCAGTACTTC.

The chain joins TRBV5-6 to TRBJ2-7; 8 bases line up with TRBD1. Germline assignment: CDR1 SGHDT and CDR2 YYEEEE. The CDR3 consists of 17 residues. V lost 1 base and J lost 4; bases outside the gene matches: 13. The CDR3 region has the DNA TGTGCCAGCAGCTTGAACAGGGGGACGAACCTTATATACGAGCAGTACTTC. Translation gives CASSLNRGTNLIYEQYF.

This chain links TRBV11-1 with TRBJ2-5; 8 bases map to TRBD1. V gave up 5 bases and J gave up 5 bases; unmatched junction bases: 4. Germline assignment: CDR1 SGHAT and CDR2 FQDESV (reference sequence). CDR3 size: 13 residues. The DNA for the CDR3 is TGTGCCAGCAGCCAAGACAGGGGCGAGACCCAGTACTTC. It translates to CASSQDRGETQYF.

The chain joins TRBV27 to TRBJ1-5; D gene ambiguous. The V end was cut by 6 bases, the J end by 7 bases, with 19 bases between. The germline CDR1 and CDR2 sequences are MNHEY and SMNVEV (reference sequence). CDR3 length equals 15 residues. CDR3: CASSLSGATGQPQHF. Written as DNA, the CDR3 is TGTGCCAGCAGCCTCTCCGGAGCCACGGGGCAGCCCCAGCATTTT.

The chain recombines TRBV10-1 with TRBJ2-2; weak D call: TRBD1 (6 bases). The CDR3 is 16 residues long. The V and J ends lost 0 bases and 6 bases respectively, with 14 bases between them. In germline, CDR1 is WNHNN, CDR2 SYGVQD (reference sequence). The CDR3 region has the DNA TGCGCCAGCAGTGAGTCGAGGGGGAGTGGGTCCGGGGAGCTGTTTTTT. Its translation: CASSESRGSGSGELFF.

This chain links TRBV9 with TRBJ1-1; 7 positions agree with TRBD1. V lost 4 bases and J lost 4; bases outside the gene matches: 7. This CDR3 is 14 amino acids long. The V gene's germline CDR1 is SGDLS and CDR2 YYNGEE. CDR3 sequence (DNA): TGTGCCAGCAGCACCGCTGACAGGGCCACTGAAGCTTTCTTT. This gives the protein CASSTADRATEAFF. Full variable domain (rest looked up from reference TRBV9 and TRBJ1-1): DSGVTQTPKHLITATGQRVTLRCSPRSGDLSVYWYQQSLDQGLQFLIQYYNGEERAKGNILERFSAQQFPDLHSELNLSSLELGDSALYFCASSTADRATEAFFGQGTRLTVV.

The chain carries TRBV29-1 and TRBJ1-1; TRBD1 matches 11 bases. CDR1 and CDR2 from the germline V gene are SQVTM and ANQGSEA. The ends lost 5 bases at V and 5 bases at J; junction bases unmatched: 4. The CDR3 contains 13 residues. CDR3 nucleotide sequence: TGCAGCGTTCGGGGACAGGGGGGGACTGAAGCTTTCTTT. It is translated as CSVRGQGGTEAFF. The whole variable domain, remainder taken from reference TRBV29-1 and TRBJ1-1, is SAVISQKPSRDICQRGTSLTIQCQVDSQVTMMFWYRQQPGQSLTLIATANQGSEATYESGFVIDKFPISRPNLTFSTLTVSNMSPEDSSIYLCSVRGQGGTEAFFGQGTRLTVV.

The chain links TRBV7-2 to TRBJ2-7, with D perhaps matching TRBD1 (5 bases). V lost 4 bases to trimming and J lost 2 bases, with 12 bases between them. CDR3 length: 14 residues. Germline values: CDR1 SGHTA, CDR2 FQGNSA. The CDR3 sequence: CASSYKTATYEQYF. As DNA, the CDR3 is TGTGCCAGCAGCTATAAGACAGCAACCTACGAGCAGTACTTC.

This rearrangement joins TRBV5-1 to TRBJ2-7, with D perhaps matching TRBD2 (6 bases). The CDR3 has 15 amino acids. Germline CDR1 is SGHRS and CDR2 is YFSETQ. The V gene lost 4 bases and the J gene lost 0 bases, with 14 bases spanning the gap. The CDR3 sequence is CASSALSGSSYEQYF. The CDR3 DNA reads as TGCGCCAGCAGCGCCCTTAGCGGAAGCTCCTACGAGCAGTACTTC.

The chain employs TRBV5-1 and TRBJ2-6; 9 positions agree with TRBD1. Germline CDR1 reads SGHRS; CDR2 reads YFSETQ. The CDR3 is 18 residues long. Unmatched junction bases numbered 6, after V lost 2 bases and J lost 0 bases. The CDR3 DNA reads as TGCGCCAGCAGCTTAAACCCGGGACAGGGCTCTGGGGCCAACGTCCTGACTTTC. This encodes CASSLNPGQGSGANVLTF.

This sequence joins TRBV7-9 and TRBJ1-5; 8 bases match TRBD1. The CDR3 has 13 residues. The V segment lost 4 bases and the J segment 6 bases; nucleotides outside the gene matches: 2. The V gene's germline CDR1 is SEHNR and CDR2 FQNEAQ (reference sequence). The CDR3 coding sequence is TGTGCCAGCAGCTCGACAGGGGCTCAGCCCCAGCATTTT. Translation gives CASSSTGAQPQHF.

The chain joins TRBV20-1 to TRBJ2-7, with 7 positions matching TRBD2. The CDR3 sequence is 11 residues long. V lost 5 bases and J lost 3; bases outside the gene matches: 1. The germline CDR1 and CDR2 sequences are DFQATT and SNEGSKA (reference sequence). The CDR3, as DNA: TGCAGTGCTGGGAGGGACTACGAGCAGTACTTC. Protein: CSAGRDYEQYF.

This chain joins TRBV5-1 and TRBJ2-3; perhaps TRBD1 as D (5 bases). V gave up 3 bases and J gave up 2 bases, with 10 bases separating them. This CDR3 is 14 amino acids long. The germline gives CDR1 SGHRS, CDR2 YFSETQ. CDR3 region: CASSSRGHTDTQYF. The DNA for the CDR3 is TGCGCCAGCAGCTCGCGCGGACACACAGATACGCAGTATTTT.

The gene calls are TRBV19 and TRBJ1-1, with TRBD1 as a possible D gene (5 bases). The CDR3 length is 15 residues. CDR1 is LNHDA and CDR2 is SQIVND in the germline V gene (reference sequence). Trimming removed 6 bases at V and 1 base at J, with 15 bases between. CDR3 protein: CASRPAGQGNTEAFF. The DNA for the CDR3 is TGTGCCAGTAGGCCCGCGGGGCAGGGGAACACTGAAGCTTTCTTT.

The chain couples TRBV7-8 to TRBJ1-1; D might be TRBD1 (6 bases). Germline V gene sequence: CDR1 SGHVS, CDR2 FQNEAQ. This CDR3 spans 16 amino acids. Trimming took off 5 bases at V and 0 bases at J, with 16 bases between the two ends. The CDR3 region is CASSQGTLLMNTEAFF. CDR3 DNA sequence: TGTGCCAGCAGCCAAGGGACATTATTAATGAACACTGAAGCTTTCTTT. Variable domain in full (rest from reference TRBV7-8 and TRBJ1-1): GAGVSQSPRYKVAKRGQDVALRCDPISGHVSLFWYQQALGQGPEFLTYFQNEAQLDKSGLPSDRFFAERPEGSVSTLKIQRTQQEDSAVYLCASSQGTLLMNTEAFFGQGTRLTVV.

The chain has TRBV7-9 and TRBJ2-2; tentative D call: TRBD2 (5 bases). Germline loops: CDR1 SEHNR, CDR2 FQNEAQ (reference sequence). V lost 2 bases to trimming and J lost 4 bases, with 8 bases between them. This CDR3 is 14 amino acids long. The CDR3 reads CASSLIAGTGELFF. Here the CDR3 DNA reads TGTGCCAGCAGCTTAATTGCGGGCACCGGGGAGCTGTTTTTT.

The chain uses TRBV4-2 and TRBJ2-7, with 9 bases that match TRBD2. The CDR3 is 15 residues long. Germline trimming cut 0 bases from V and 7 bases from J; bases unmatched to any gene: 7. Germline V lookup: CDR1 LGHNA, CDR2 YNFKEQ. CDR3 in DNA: TGTGCCAGCAGCCAAGAGGGTAGCGGGAGAAGGGAGCAGTACTTC. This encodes CASSQEGSGRREQYF.

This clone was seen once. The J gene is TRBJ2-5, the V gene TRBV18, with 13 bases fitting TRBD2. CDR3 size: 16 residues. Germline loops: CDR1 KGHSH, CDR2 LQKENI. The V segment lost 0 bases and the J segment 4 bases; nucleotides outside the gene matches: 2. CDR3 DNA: TGTGCCAGCTCACCACCGGGACTAGCGGGACCAGAGACCCAGTACTTC. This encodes CASSPPGLAGPETQYF.

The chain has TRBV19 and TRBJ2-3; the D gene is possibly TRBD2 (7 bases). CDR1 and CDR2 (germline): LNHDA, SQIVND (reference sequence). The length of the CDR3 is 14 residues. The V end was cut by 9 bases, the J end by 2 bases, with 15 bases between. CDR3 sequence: CASHSGGPTDTQYF. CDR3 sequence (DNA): TGTGCCAGCCACTCCGGGGGGCCCACAGATACGCAGTATTTT.

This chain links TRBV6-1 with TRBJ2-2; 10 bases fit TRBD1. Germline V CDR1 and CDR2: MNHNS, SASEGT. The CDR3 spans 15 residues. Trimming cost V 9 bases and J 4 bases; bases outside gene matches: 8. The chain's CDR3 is CASLDRGLTTGELFF. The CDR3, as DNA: TGTGCCAGTCTCGACAGGGGGCTTACCACCGGGGAGCTGTTTTTT.

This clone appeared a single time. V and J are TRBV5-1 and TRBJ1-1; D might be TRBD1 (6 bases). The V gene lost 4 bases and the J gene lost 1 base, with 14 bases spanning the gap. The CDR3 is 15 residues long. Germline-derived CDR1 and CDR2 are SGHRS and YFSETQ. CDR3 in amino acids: CASSTDGQQNTEAFF. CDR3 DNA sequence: TGCGCCAGCAGCACAGATGGACAGCAGAACACTGAAGCTTTCTTT.

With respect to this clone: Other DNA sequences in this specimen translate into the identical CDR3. In DNA form, the CDR3 reads TGTGCCAGCAGCTTCGGTCTAGCGGGAGTCGATGAGCAGTTCTTC. As protein: CASSFGLAGVDEQFF. The chain carries TRBV7-9 and TRBJ2-1, with TRBD2 identical over 10 bases. The CDR3 runs 15 residues. V lost 3 bases to trimming and J lost 8 bases; unmatched junction nucleotides: 7. Germline CDR1 is SEHNR and CDR2 is FQNEAQ (reference sequence).

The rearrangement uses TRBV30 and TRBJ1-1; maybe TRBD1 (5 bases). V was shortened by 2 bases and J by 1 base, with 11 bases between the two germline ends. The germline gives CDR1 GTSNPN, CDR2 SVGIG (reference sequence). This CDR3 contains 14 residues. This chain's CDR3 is CAWSKDTSNTEAFF. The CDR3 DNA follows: TGTGCCTGGAGTAAGGACACCTCGAACACTGAAGCTTTCTTT.

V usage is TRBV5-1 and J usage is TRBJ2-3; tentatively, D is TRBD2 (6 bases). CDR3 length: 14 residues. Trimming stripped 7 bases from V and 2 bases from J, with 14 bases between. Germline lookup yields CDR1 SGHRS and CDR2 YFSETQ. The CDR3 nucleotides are TGCGCCAGCGGTCGGGGGACCTCCACAGATACGCAGTATTTT. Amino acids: CASGRGTSTDTQYF.

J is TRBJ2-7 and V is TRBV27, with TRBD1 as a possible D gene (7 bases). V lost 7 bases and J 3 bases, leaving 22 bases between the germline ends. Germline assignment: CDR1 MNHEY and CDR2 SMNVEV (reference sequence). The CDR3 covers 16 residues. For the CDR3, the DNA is TGTGCCAGCACCCCGGGCGGCAGGGGGGCGATCTACGAGCAGTACTTC. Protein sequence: CASTPGGRGAIYEQYF.

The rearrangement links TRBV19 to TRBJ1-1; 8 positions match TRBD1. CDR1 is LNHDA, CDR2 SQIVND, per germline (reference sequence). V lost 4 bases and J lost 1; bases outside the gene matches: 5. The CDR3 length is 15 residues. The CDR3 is CASSTQGAKNTEAFF. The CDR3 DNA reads TGTGCCAGTAGTACCCAGGGGGCCAAGAACACTGAAGCTTTCTTT.

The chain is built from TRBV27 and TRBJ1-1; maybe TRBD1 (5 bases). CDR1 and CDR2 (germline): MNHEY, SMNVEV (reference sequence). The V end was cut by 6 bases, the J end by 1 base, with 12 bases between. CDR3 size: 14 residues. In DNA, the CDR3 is TGTGCCAGCAGCAAAGGGACTCAGAACACTGAAGCTTTCTTT. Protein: CASSKGTQNTEAFF.

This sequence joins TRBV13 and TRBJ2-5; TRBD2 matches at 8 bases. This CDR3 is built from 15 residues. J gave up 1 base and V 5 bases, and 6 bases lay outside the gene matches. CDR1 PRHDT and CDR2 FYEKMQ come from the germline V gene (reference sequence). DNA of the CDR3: TGTGCCAGCAGCCCGGGGGGGCGCCTCCAAGAGACCCAGTACTTC. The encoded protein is CASSPGGRLQETQYF. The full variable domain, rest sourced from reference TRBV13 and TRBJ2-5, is AAGVIQSPRHLIKEKRETATLKCYPIPRHDTVYWYQQGPGQDPQFLISFYEKMQSDKGSIPDRFSAQQFSDYHSELNMSSLELGDSALYFCASSPGGRLQETQYFGPGTRLLVL.

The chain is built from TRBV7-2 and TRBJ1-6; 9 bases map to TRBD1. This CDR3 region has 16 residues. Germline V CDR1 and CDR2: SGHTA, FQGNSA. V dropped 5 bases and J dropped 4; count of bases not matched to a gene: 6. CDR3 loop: CASSLTGTGYNSPLHF. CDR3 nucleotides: TGTGCCAGCAGCCTTACCGGGACAGGGTATAATTCACCCCTCCACTTT.